What follows are 30 T cell receptor beta chains derived from one specimen sequenced in a study of a mutant IDH1 vaccine in newly diagnosed glioma. Indicated time point: week 35, safety follow-up. Vaccination used 300 ug of mutant IDH1 20-mer peptide per dose, with topical imiquimod. Repertoires were generated with immunoSEQ multiplex PCR, while TCRdb's copy carries only in-frame clones and drops some. Of about 69,000 clones listed, more than 75% are singletons. The antigens of these receptors remain unknown. The material sequenced was PBMCs, taken from a glioma patient whose treatment included an IDH1 peptide vaccine. These receptors were taken from a man aged 30 to 45 with glioma.

The gene calls are TRBV7-3 and TRBJ2-3, with 8 positions matching TRBD2. J was trimmed by 4 bases and V by 4 bases; bases with no gene match: 4. Germline CDR1 and CDR2: SGHTA and FQGTGA. CDR3 size: 14 residues. CDR3 amino acids: CASSSGLVADTQYF. The CDR3 DNA is TGTGCCAGCAGCTCGGGACTAGTCGCAGATACGCAGTATTTT. Complete variable domain (other parts from reference TRBV7-3 and TRBJ2-3): GAGVSQTPSNKVTEKGKYVELRCDPISGHTALYWYRQSLGQGPEFLIYFQGTGAADDSGLPNDRFFAVRPEGSVSTLKIQRTERGDSAVYLCASSSGLVADTQYFGPGTRLTVL.

As DNA, the CDR3 is TGTGCCAGCAGTTACACGGCCTACAATGAGCAGTTCTTC. Residues: CASSYTAYNEQFF. The chain links TRBV6-5 to TRBJ2-1; D call uncertain. The CDR3 loop spans 13 amino acids. The V gene lost 2 bases and the J gene lost 2 bases, with 4 bases spanning the gap. Per the germline V gene, CDR1 is MNHEY and CDR2 is SVGAGI.

CDR3 region: CASSPSGEPNEQFF. DNA for the CDR3: TGTGCCAGCAGCCCATCCGGAGAACCCAATGAGCAGTTCTTC. The J gene is TRBJ2-1, the V gene TRBV9; no reliable D call. The length of the CDR3 is 14 residues. V gave up 4 bases and J gave up 6 bases, with 14 bases separating them. Germline assignment: CDR1 SGDLS and CDR2 YYNGEE.

The chain employs TRBV11-3 and TRBJ2-2; D not resolved. The CDR3 spans 14 residues. V was trimmed by 0 bases and J by 1 base, leaving 3 bases between them. The germline V gene encodes CDR1 SGHNT and CDR2 YENEEA. Here the CDR3 reads CASSLEWNTGELFF. DNA of the CDR3: TGTGCCAGCAGCTTAGAGTGGAACACCGGGGAGCTGTTTTTT. The full variable domain, rest sourced from reference TRBV11-3 and TRBJ2-2, is EAGVVQSPRYKIIEKKQPVAFWCNPISGHNTLYWYLQNLGQGPELLIRYENEEAVDDSQLPKDRFSAERLKGVDSTLKIQPAELGDSAVYLCASSLEWNTGELFFGEGSRLTVL.

The sample holds one count of this clone. The chain links TRBV7-3 to TRBJ2-3; tentatively, D is TRBD2 (5 bases). V was trimmed by 2 bases and J by 4 bases, leaving 7 bases between them. CDR1 is SGHTA, CDR2 FQGTGA, per germline. This CDR3 has 13 residues. CDR3 amino acids: CASSLERADTQYF. CDR3 sequence (DNA): TGTGCCAGCAGCTTAGAGAGGGCAGATACGCAGTATTTT.

The rearrangement links TRBV10-3 to TRBJ1-4; D is unclear. V lost 6 bases, J lost 3 bases, and 2 bases lay in between. The CDR3 loop spans 11 amino acids. Germline V gives CDR1 ENHRY, CDR2 SYGVKD. CDR3 DNA sequence: TGTGCCATCAGAGCTAATGAAAAACTGTTTTTT. It yields the protein CAIRANEKLFF.

The CDR3 protein is CASSLRRVGTDTQYF. The CDR3 DNA follows: TGTGCCAGCAGTTTACGTCGCGTGGGCACAGATACGCAGTATTTT. This chain links TRBV28 with TRBJ2-3; D remains ambiguous. V was pared by 2 bases and J by 1 base, with 10 bases between. CDR1 and CDR2 (germline): MDHEN, SYDVKM. CDR3 length: 15 amino acids.

The chain is built from TRBV13 and TRBJ2-7, with 13 bases aligning to TRBD2. Germline trimming cut 3 bases from V and 7 bases from J; bases unmatched to any gene: 6. CDR3 length equals 15 residues. The germline V gene has CDR1 PRHDT and CDR2 FYEKMQ (reference sequence). CDR3 DNA sequence: TGTGCCAGCAGCTTTACTAGCGGGGGGGTGGTTGAGCAGTACTTC. Translated: CASSFTSGGVVEQYF.

The genes are TRBV7-9 and TRBJ1-4, with a tentative D call TRBD1 (5 bases). From germline, CDR1 is SEHNR and CDR2 FQNEAQ (reference sequence). This CDR3 contains 14 residues. Between the trimmed V and J ends, which lost 1 base and 8 bases, there was a span of 11 bases. In DNA, the CDR3 is TGTGCCAGCAGCTTAGGGCAGGGACTCGAAAAACTGTTTTTT. It encodes CASSLGQGLEKLFF. Full variable domain (remainder filled in from reference TRBV7-9 and TRBJ1-4): DTGVSQNPRHKITKRGQNVTFRCDPISEHNRLYWYRQTLGQGPEFLTYFQNEAQLEKSRLLSDRFSAERPKGSFSTLEIQRTEQGDSAMYLCASSLGQGLEKLFFGSGTQLSVL.

The gene calls are TRBV2 and TRBJ1-1; D not certain. This CDR3 has 15 residues. Germline assignment: CDR1 SNHLY and CDR2 FYNNEI. The V end lost 4 bases, the J end lost 3 bases, and 15 bases lay between the germline ends. The CDR3 region has the DNA TGTGCCAGCAGTGTTGGCAGCCCGGCGTACACTGAAGCTTTCTTT. Amino acids: CASSVGSPAYTEAFF.

V is TRBV7-9 and J is TRBJ1-2; D gene ambiguous. V lost 5 bases to trimming and J lost 2 bases, with 6 bases between them. CDR1 is SEHNR and CDR2 is FQNEAQ in the germline V gene (reference sequence). This CDR3 spans 12 amino acids. CDR3 sequence (DNA): TGTGCCAGCAGCGACACCAACTATGGCTACACCTTC. Translation: CASSDTNYGYTF.

This clone was detected once. The chain is built from TRBV27 and TRBJ2-5; no firm D call. The CDR3 sequence is 13 residues long. CDR1 and CDR2 (germline): MNHEY, SMNVEV (reference sequence). V lost 2 bases to trimming and J lost 4 bases, with 8 bases between them. CDR3 sequence: CASSLHQSETQYF. The CDR3, as DNA: TGTGCCAGCAGTTTACACCAATCAGAGACCCAGTACTTC.

CDR3: CAWKRDVYQETQYF. The CDR3 nucleotides read TGTGCCTGGAAGCGGGACGTTTACCAAGAGACCCAGTACTTC. The rearrangement joins TRBV30 to TRBJ2-5; 7 bases match TRBD2. Germline V lookup: CDR1 GTSNPN, CDR2 SVGIG (reference sequence). Trimming removed 4 bases from V and 0 bases from J; junction bases left unmatched: 5. The CDR3 spans 14 residues.

The table lists this clone with a few counts. This rearrangement joins TRBV5-1 to TRBJ2-6, with D unresolved. The CDR3 contains 15 residues. With 0 bases removed from V and 0 bases from J, the gap between germline ends came to 4 bases. CDR1 and CDR2 (germline): SGHRS, YFSETQ. CDR3 sequence: CASSLGISGANVLTF. Here the CDR3 DNA reads TGCGCCAGCAGCTTGGGGATCTCTGGGGCCAACGTCCTGACTTTC. Full variable domain (remainder filled in from reference TRBV5-1 and TRBJ2-6): KAGVTQTPRYLIKTRGQQVTLSCSPISGHRSVSWYQQTPGQGLQFLFEYFSETQRNKGNFPGRFSGRQFSNSRSEMNVSTLELGDSALYLCASSLGISGANVLTFGAGSRLTVL.

J is TRBJ1-5 and V is TRBV28; 12 nucleotides align to TRBD1. V was clipped by 6 bases and J by 2 bases; unmatched bases: 11. The CDR3 sequence is 18 residues long. Germline V gene sequence: CDR1 MDHEN, CDR2 SYDVKM. CDR3 nucleotide sequence: TGTGCCAGCAGATTACCGGGACAGGGGGCTGAGGGCAATCAGCCCCAGCATTTT. Protein product: CASRLPGQGAEGNQPQHF. Combining the CDR3 with reference TRBV28 and TRBJ1-5 gives the whole variable domain DVKVTQSSRYLVKRTGEKVFLECVQDMDHENMFWYRQDPGLGLRLIYFSYDVKMKEKGDIPEGYSVSREKKERFSLILESASTNQTSMYLCASRLPGQGAEGNQPQHFGDGTRLSIL.

The chain links TRBV27 to TRBJ2-7, with 11 bases identical to TRBD1. CDR1 and CDR2 (germline): MNHEY, SMNVEV (reference sequence). The trim removed 6 bases at V and 2 bases at J, leaving 9 bases unmatched. CDR3 length equals 16 residues. As DNA, the CDR3 is TGTGCCAGCAGATTCTACCCGGGACAGGGGGCCTACGAGCAGTACTTC. Translation gives CASRFYPGQGAYEQYF.

The V call is TRBV7-2, the J call TRBJ1-2; 11 bases agree with TRBD1. Germline loops: CDR1 SGHTA, CDR2 FQGNSA. The trim removed 1 base at V and 8 bases at J, leaving 9 bases unmatched. The CDR3 is made up of 16 amino acids. The CDR3 sequence: CASSLGWTGGIKGYTF. CDR3 nucleotides: TGTGCCAGCAGCTTAGGCTGGACAGGGGGCATTAAGGGCTACACCTTC. Full variable domain (outside the CDR3, taken from reference TRBV7-2 and TRBJ1-2): GAGVSQSPSNKVTEKGKDVELRCDPISGHTALYWYRQSLGQGLEFLIYFQGNSAPDKSGLPSDRFSAERTGGSVSTLTIQRTQQEDSAVYLCASSLGWTGGIKGYTFGSGTRLTVV.

The chain combines TRBV20-1 with TRBJ2-7; D remains ambiguous. The germline gives CDR1 DFQATT, CDR2 SNEGSKA (reference sequence). V lost 4 bases, J lost 0 bases, and 1 base lay in between. The CDR3 runs 10 residues. In DNA, the CDR3 is TGCAGTGCTAACTCCTACGAGCAGTACTTC. This encodes CSANSYEQYF.

The genes are TRBV14 and TRBJ1-6; D gene uncertain. The CDR3 covers 17 residues. Germline lookup yields CDR1 SGHDN and CDR2 FVKESK. V was pared by 1 base and J by 3 bases, with 13 bases between. As DNA, the CDR3 is TGTGCCAGCAGCCAAGTCGGCGCGTCCTTCTATAATTCACCCCTCCACTTT. Protein: CASSQVGASFYNSPLHF. The full variable domain, with the rest looked up from reference TRBV14 and TRBJ1-6, is EAGVTQFPSHSVIEKGQTVTLRCDPISGHDNLYWYRRVMGKEIKFLLHFVKESKQDESGMPNNRFLAERTGGTYSTLKVQPAELEDSGVYFCASSQVGASFYNSPLHFGNGTRLTVT.

The CDR3 here is CASSLDHNQPQHF. The CDR3 bases are TGTGCCAGCAGCTTGGACCACAATCAGCCCCAGCATTTT. The chain recombines TRBV5-5 with TRBJ1-5; no definite D call. The germline gives CDR1 SGHKS, CDR2 YYEKEE (reference sequence). This CDR3 region has 13 residues. Deletions cut 0 bases from V and 3 bases from J, with 4 bases between.

The gene calls are TRBV6-5 and TRBJ1-1; no reliable D call. V lost 6 bases and J 7 bases, leaving 12 bases between the germline ends. This CDR3 contains 12 residues. CDR1 is MNHEY and CDR2 is SVGAGI in the germline V gene. CDR3 loop: CASSRGLGEAFF. CDR3 DNA: TGTGCCAGCAGCCGGGGATTGGGTGAAGCTTTCTTT.

The chain has TRBV10-3 and TRBJ1-2; TRBD1 agrees at 7 bases. CDR3 length equals 14 residues. CDR1 is ENHRY and CDR2 is SYGVKD in the germline V gene. V shed 4 bases, J shed 5 bases, and the junction held 7 bases outside the gene matches. Here the CDR3 reads CAISGPGQVYGYTF. CDR3 DNA sequence: TGTGCCATCAGTGGCCCCGGACAGGTTTATGGCTACACCTTC.

This clone was counted a few times. CDR3 sequence: CAISDQGEAFF. As DNA, the CDR3 is TGTGCCATCAGTGACCAGGGTGAAGCTTTCTTT. The rearrangement uses TRBV10-3 and TRBJ1-1; tentative D call: TRBD1 (5 bases). The V end was cut by 3 bases, the J end by 7 bases, with 6 bases between. CDR3 length equals 11 residues. The germline V gene has CDR1 ENHRY and CDR2 SYGVKD.

CDR3 loop: CASSHQGGSLYIAKNIQYF. CDR3 DNA sequence: TGTGCCAGCAGCCATCAGGGTGGGTCATTGTACATAGCCAAAAACATTCAGTACTTC. J is TRBJ2-4 and V is TRBV7-3, with a weak D call TRBD1 (5 bases). Germline V lookup: CDR1 SGHTA, CDR2 FQGTGA. Trimming took off 5 bases at V and 0 bases at J, with 23 bases between the two ends. The CDR3 is 19 amino acids.

Here the CDR3 DNA reads TGTGCCAGCAGCCGCCTCAGGGGAACTGAAGCTTTCTTT. Its protein product is CASSRLRGTEAFF. This chain links TRBV7-6 with TRBJ1-1; perhaps TRBD1 as D (6 bases). This CDR3 has 13 amino acids. V was pared by 5 bases and J by 5 bases, with 12 bases between. Germline V gene sequence: CDR1 SGHVS, CDR2 FNYEAQ.

The chain recombines TRBV13 with TRBJ2-3; weak D call: TRBD2 (7 bases). Per the germline V gene, CDR1 is PRHDT and CDR2 is FYEKMQ (reference sequence). Trimming stripped 2 bases from V and 1 base from J, with 13 bases between. This CDR3 is built from 16 residues. DNA for the CDR3: TGTGCCAGCAGCTTATTCGGGGGGCATGGCACAGATACGCAGTATTTT. It codes for CASSLFGGHGTDTQYF.

The chain carries TRBV5-4 and TRBJ2-3, with D unresolved. The CDR3 length is 15 residues. Germline loops: CDR1 SGHNT, CDR2 YYREEE (reference sequence). The ends were cut back, 3 bases at V and 0 bases at J, with 11 bases in the middle. The CDR3 spells CASSSGQQSTDTQYF. The CDR3 DNA reads as TGTGCCAGCAGCTCCGGGCAACAAAGCACAGATACGCAGTATTTT.

This chain links TRBV2 with TRBJ2-1; no definite D call. The CDR3 is 11 residues long. Germline CDR1 and CDR2: SNHLY and FYNNEI. The V gene lost 4 bases and the J gene lost 4 bases, with 2 bases spanning the gap. The CDR3, as DNA: TGTGCCAGCAGTGGATACAATGAGCAGTTCTTC. Translation: CASSGYNEQFF.

The chain is built from TRBV5-6 and TRBJ2-3, with D perhaps matching TRBD2 (7 bases). Germline CDR1 SGHDT, CDR2 YYEEEE. The V and J ends lost 2 bases and 3 bases respectively, with 13 bases between them. The CDR3 has 15 residues. CDR3 sequence reads: CASSFRGARTDTQYF. For the CDR3, the DNA is TGTGCCAGCAGCTTCCGGGGGGCGCGGACAGATACGCAGTATTTT. The entire variable domain, with the rest obtained from reference TRBV5-6 and TRBJ2-3, is as follows: DAGVTQSPTHLIKTRGQQVTLRCSPKSGHDTVSWYQQALGQGPQFIFQYYEEEERQRGNFPDRFSGHQFPNYSSELNVNALLLGDSALYLCASSFRGARTDTQYFGPGTRLTVL.

This clone was seen only once. The chain carries TRBV10-3 and TRBJ1-2, with D possibly matching TRBD1 (6 bases). The CDR3 has 15 amino acids. V gave up 3 bases and J gave up 0 bases, with 11 bases separating them. In germline, CDR1 is ENHRY, CDR2 SYGVKD. The DNA of the CDR3 is TGTGCCATCAGTGATAACAGGGTCTCTAACTATGGCTACACCTTC. Translation: CAISDNRVSNYGYTF.